What follows is one T cell receptor (beta chain) and its context. Its antigen is as yet unknown. With 60 Vbeta and 13 Jbeta primers, the PCR was carried out. TCRdb's table, derived via immunoSEQ multiplex PCR, lists solely in-frame clones and lacks some. The table records under 70,000 clones, around 67% of them present only once. These data are taken from a study of cytomegalovirus exposure and HLA in healthy donors. The study's findings and limits: A further, later analysis showed that HLA-associated TCR beta chains (compared with equally common others) were more clonally expanded.

V was clipped by 4 bases and J by 2 bases, with 12 bases between them. Looked up from germline, CDR1 is MNHEY and CDR2 is SVGAGI. The CDR3 is made up of 15 amino acids. All the people who gave samples were healthy bone marrow donors. This TCR was sampled from a woman in her 30s in good health and CMV-seronegative. This chain connects TRBV6-5 to TRBJ1-5, with a possible D match to TRBD1 (5 bases). Sequenced input: PBMCs. CDR3 bases: TGTGCCAGCAGTTCCGGGGGGAATGGCAATCAGCCCCAGCATTTT. It is translated as CASSSGGNGNQPQHF.